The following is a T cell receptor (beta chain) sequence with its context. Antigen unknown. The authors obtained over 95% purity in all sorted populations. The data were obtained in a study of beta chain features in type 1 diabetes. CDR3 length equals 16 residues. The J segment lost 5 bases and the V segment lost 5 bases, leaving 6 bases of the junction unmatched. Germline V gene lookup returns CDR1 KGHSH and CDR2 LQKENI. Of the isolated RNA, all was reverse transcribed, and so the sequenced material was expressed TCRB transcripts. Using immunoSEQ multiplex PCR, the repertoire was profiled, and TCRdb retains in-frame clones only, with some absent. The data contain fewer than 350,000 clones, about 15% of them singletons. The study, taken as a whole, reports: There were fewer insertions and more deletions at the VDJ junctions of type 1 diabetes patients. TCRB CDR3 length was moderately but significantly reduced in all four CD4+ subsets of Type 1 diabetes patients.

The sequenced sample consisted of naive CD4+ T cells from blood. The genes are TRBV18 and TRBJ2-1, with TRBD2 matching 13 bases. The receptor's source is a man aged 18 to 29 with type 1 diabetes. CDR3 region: CASSGEGLAGNNEQFF. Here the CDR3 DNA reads TGTGCCAGCTCAGGAGAGGGACTAGCGGGGAACAATGAGCAGTTCTTC.